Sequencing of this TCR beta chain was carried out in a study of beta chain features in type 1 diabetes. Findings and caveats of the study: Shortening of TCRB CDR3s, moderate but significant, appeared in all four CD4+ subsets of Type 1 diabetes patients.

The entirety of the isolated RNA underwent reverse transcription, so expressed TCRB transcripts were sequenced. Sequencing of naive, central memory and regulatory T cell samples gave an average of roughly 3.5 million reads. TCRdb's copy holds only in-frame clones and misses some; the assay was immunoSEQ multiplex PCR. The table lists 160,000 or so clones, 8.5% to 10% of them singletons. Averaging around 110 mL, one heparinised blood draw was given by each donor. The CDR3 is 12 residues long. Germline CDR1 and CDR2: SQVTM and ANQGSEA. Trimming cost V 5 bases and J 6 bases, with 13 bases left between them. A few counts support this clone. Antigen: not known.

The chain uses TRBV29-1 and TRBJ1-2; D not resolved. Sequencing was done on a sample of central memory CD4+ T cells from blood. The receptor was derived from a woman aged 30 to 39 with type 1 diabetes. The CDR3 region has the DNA TGCAGCGTTACAGTCTCAGGCGATGGCTACACCTTC. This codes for CSVTVSGDGYTF.